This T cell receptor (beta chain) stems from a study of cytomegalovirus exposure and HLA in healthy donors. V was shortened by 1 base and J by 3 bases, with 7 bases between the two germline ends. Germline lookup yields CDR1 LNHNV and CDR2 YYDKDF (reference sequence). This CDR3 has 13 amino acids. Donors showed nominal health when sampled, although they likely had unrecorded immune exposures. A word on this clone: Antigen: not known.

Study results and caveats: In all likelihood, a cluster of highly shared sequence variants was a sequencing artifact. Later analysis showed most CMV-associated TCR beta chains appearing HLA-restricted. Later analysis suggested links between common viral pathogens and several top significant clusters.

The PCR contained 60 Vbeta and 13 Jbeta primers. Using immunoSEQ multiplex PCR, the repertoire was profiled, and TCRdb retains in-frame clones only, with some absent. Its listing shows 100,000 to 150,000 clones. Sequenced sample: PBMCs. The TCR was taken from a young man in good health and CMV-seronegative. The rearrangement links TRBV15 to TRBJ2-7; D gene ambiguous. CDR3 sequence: CATSRGQIYEQYF. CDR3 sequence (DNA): TGTGCCACCAGCAGAGGGCAGATCTACGAGCAGTACTTC.